This T cell receptor beta chain came from a study of T-cell reconstitution after alpha-beta-depleted transplantation in children. The study's findings and limits: Among T cells one year after transplant, newly produced cells accounted for most counts and diversity. Several hundred rapidly expanded clones from non-depleted graft cells reportedly supplied alpha-beta T cells about two months post-transplant.

The table lists this clonotype with many counts. Its antigen remains unidentified. In germline, CDR1 is DFQATT, CDR2 SNEGSKA (reference sequence). Between the trimmed V and J ends, which lost 0 bases and 2 bases, there was a span of 6 bases. This CDR3 comprises 13 residues. A TCRbeta library incorporating unique molecular identifiers was prepared. TCRdb re-analysed the PCR reads in MiXCR, keeping a single row per CDR3 protein. The table records around 450,000 distinct CDR3 sequences, about 10% of them present only once. The chain links TRBV20-1 to TRBJ2-3, with a weak D call TRBD2 (5 bases). The TCR originated in a child aged 2 to 15 with inherited bone marrow failure, due to receive a stem cell transplant. The sample was PBMCs, taken before TCRalphabeta/CD19-depleted stem cell transplant. The CDR3: CSARETITDTQYF. As DNA, the CDR3 is TGCAGTGCTAGAGAGACTATCACAGATACGCAGTATTTT.